Listed here are 22 T cell receptor beta chains from one sample, sequenced in a study of regulatory T cells in long-lasting Graves disease. Indicated time point: newly diagnosed GD, antithyroid drugs for less than 3 months. The TCR library was prepared using RNA isolated from PBMCs. For TCR beta, libraries came from iRepertoire HTBI primers and Arm-PCR of CDR3 regions. TCRdb redid the calling of the multiplex PCR reads with MiXCR, one entry per CDR3 protein. The repertoire has approximately 470,000 distinct CDR3 sequences, 15% to 20% of them found once; the top ten carry 12%. These data are also associated with another study on T cells in Graves' hyperthyroidism and ophthalmopathy.

The source material was peripheral blood mononuclear cells (PBMCs), sampled at new diagnosis, from a patient treated with antithyroid drugs. The source is a middle-aged man with Graves disease.

This clonotype occurred many times. This rearrangement joins TRBV30 to TRBJ1-1; TRBD1 is a possible D gene (5 bases). CDR1 and CDR2 from the germline V gene are GTSNPN and SVGIG (reference sequence). The V and J ends lost 3 bases and 1 base respectively, with 15 bases between them. The CDR3 runs 15 residues. The CDR3 protein is CAWREPGLPNTEAFF. In DNA, the CDR3 is TGTGCCTGGAGGGAACCGGGACTCCCGAACACTGAAGCTTTCTTT.

This clonotype was counted only a few times. This chain uses TRBV6-2 or TRBV6-3 with TRBJ2-3; the match to TRBD2 covers 10 bases. Trimming removed 3 bases from V and 7 bases from J; junction bases left unmatched: 10. The length of the CDR3 is 16 residues. CDR1 is MNHEY and CDR2 is SVGEGT in the germline V gene. This CDR3 reads CASSYRGAGGPNTQYF. In DNA form, the CDR3 reads TGTGCCAGCAGTTATAGGGGAGCGGGAGGGCCTAATACGCAGTATTTT.

This clonotype has a handful of counts. The rearrangement joins TRBV27 to TRBJ2-1, with 13 bases matching TRBD2. After removal of 5 bases from V and 0 bases from J, the junction contained 7 bases not matched to a gene. This CDR3 region has 18 residues. Germline CDR1 reads MNHEY; CDR2 reads SMNVEV (reference sequence). In DNA, the CDR3 is TGTGCCAGCAGTGGGACTAGCGGGGACCCTAGCTCCTACAATGAGCAGTTCTTC. As protein: CASSGTSGDPSSYNEQFF.

In its sample, this clonotype was seen a few times. V gene TRBV28 combines with J gene TRBJ2-2; D unclear. CDR3 length: 16 amino acids. The V end was cut by 2 bases, the J end by 0 bases, with 10 bases between. CDR1 is MDHEN, CDR2 SYDVKM, per germline. The CDR3 DNA reads as TGTGCCAGCAGTTTACTGAGTGAGGCGAACACCGGGGAGCTGTTTTTT. This gives the protein CASSLLSEANTGELFF.

This clonotype was detected many times. The genes are TRBV30 and TRBJ2-2; possible D gene TRBD1, 5 bases. V was trimmed by 0 bases and J by 5 bases, leaving 10 bases between them. The CDR3 spans 14 residues. CDR1 is GTSNPN and CDR2 is SVGIG in the germline V gene (reference sequence). CDR3 residues: CAWSVLQGTGELFF. The CDR3 nucleotides read TGTGCCTGGAGTGTACTGCAGGGAACCGGGGAGCTGTTTTTT.

This clonotype was counted ten times or more. This chain uses TRBV28 with TRBJ2-7; 9 nucleotides align to TRBD1. From germline, CDR1 is MDHEN and CDR2 SYDVKM. The length of the CDR3 is 13 residues. Trimming at V came to 7 bases and at J to 2 bases, leaving 3 bases not matched to a gene. The CDR3 DNA follows: TGTGCCAGCACCCGGGACAGGGCCTACGAGCAGTACTTC. Encoded protein: CASTRDRAYEQYF.

The J gene is TRBJ2-1, the V gene TRBV5-6, with D maybe TRBD2 (6 bases). V gave up 3 bases and J gave up 3 bases, with 13 bases separating them. CDR3 length: 15 amino acids. CDR1 is SGHDT, CDR2 YYEEEE, per germline. CDR3 coding DNA: TGTGCCAGCAGCTGGCGGGGAGCCGTCTACAATGAGCAGTTCTTC. Residues: CASSWRGAVYNEQFF.

In its sample, this clonotype was seen a few times. This rearrangement joins TRBV29-1 to TRBJ2-1, with D perhaps TRBD2 (5 bases). Trimming removed 7 bases at V and 6 bases at J, with 10 bases between. This CDR3 contains 11 residues. Per germline, CDR1 SQVTM and CDR2 ANQGSEA. The CDR3 reads CSAGSVNEQFF. The CDR3 DNA sequence: TGCAGCGCCGGTAGCGTCAATGAGCAGTTCTTC.

The gene calls are TRBV6-5 and TRBJ1-1, with TRBD1 identical over 9 bases. This CDR3 has 14 residues. The trim removed 6 bases at V and 3 bases at J, leaving 5 bases unmatched. Germline lookup yields CDR1 MNHEY and CDR2 SVGAGI. In DNA form, the CDR3 reads TGTGCCAGCAGATACGGGACAGGGCACACTGAAGCTTTCTTT. The encoded protein is CASRYGTGHTEAFF.

The chain carries TRBV7-6 and TRBJ1-2; D unclear. Trimming removed 5 bases at V and 8 bases at J, with 18 bases between. This CDR3 is built from 14 residues. CDR1 and CDR2 from the germline V gene are SGHVS and FNYEAQ. CDR3 DNA sequence: TGTGCCAGCAGCCCCCTCTCAGTTCTAAGAGGCTACACCTTC. Encoded protein: CASSPLSVLRGYTF.

The V call is TRBV12-3 or TRBV12-4, the J call TRBJ1-2; 9 bases fit TRBD1. The ends lost 5 bases at V and 6 bases at J; junction bases unmatched: 1. The CDR3 extends over 12 amino acids. DNA for the CDR3: TGTGCCAGCAGTACAGGGGGCAATGGCTACACCTTC. Its translation is CASSTGGNGYTF.

This clonotype was seen many times. The chain has TRBV7-8 and TRBJ2-3; 7 bases match TRBD1. The CDR3 length is 15 residues. The V gene end was trimmed by 5 bases and the J gene end by 3 bases; junction bases not matched to a gene: 8. The germline CDR1 and CDR2 sequences are SGHVS and FQNEAQ. The CDR3 DNA follows: TGTGCCAGCAGCGCCCGGGACAGACTTACAGATACGCAGTATTTT. It codes for CASSARDRLTDTQYF.

This clonotype was observed a handful of times. V and J are TRBV5-1 and TRBJ1-1; TRBD1 agrees at 8 bases. The V and J ends lost 4 bases and 0 bases, in that order; junction bases with no gene match: 8. This CDR3 contains 16 residues. Germline V CDR1 and CDR2: SGHRS, YFSETQ. The CDR3: CASSEDRGGMNTEAFF. The CDR3 DNA reads TGCGCCAGCAGCGAAGACAGGGGAGGGATGAACACTGAAGCTTTCTTT. The whole variable domain, remainder taken from reference TRBV5-1 and TRBJ1-1, is KAGVTQTPRYLIKTRGQQVTLSCSPISGHRSVSWYQQTPGQGLQFLFEYFSETQRNKGNFPGRFSGRQFSNSRSEMNVSTLELGDSALYLCASSEDRGGMNTEAFFGQGTRLTVV.

This clonotype has only a few counts. This chain uses TRBV28 with TRBJ1-5; D is uncertain. Looked up from germline, CDR1 is MDHEN and CDR2 is SYDVKM. The CDR3 runs 13 residues. With 6 bases removed from V and 6 bases from J, the gap between germline ends came to 12 bases. Here the CDR3 reads CASRRPEAQPQHF. CDR3 nucleotides: TGTGCCAGCAGGCGACCCGAGGCTCAGCCCCAGCATTTT. The full variable domain, rest sourced from reference TRBV28 and TRBJ1-5, is DVKVTQSSRYLVKRTGEKVFLECVQDMDHENMFWYRQDPGLGLRLIYFSYDVKMKEKGDIPEGYSVSREKKERFSLILESASTNQTSMYLCASRRPEAQPQHFGDGTRLSIL.

DNA for the CDR3: TGCGCCAGCAGCCAACCGACTAGCGGGATCTCTGGGGCCAACGTCCTGACTTTC. Translation gives CASSQPTSGISGANVLTF. The V and J genes are TRBV4-1 and TRBJ2-6; TRBD2 agrees at 11 bases. Germline V gives CDR1 MGHRA, CDR2 YSYEKL. The CDR3 covers 18 residues. The J segment lost 0 bases and the V segment lost 2 bases, leaving 3 bases of the junction unmatched.

V usage is TRBV20-1 and J usage is TRBJ2-5; 11 bases are shared with TRBD2. The germline CDR1 and CDR2 sequences are DFQATT and SNEGSKA (reference sequence). This CDR3 region has 16 residues. V lost 6 bases and J lost 5; bases outside the gene matches: 14. CDR3 coding DNA: TGCAGTGCACAGGGACTAGCGGAGGGGGATTGGGAGACCCAGTACTTC. Translation gives CSAQGLAEGDWETQYF.

This clonotype was seen repeatedly, ten times or more. The V gene is TRBV2, the J gene TRBJ1-5; D may be TRBD1 (5 bases). The CDR3 is 14 residues long. CDR1 is SNHLY, CDR2 FYNNEI, per germline. The V and J ends lost 8 bases and 5 bases respectively, with 16 bases between them. CDR3 DNA sequence: TGTGCCAGCTCCCCGCAGGGAACGTATCAGCCCCAGCATTTT. It specifies CASSPQGTYQPQHF.

As regards this clonotype: A junction end diverges from the germline sequence, so it may reflect a read error. The chain combines TRBV28 with TRBJ2-7; D call uncertain. The CDR3 runs 11 residues. Germline CDR1 and CDR2: MDHEN and SYDVKM. Here the CDR3 reads CASSQIYKQYF. The CDR3 DNA follows: TGTGCCAGCTCGCAAATCTACAAGCAGTACTTC.

V and J are TRBV12-3 or TRBV12-4 and TRBJ1-2; D is ambiguous. The CDR3 is 11 amino acids. The ends were cut back, 8 bases at V and 6 bases at J, with 10 bases in the middle. The chain's CDR3 is CASSPGDGYTF. The DNA for the CDR3 is TGTGCCAGCTCCCCAGGAGATGGCTACACCTTC.

A few counts support this clonotype. This may arise from a read error, as a much more abundant clone is one base away. J is TRBJ2-7 and V is TRBV30; possible D gene TRBD2, 5 bases. The length of the CDR3 is 17 residues. Germline assignment: CDR1 GTSNPN and CDR2 SVGIG (reference sequence). The CDR3 sequence: CAWSRGRTSFNSYGQYF. CDR3 sequence (DNA): TGTGCCTGGAGCCGAGGACGGACTTCCTTCAACTCCTACGGGCAGTACTTC.

This rearrangement joins TRBV2 to TRBJ1-5, with 8 nucleotides matching TRBD1. The CDR3 runs 12 residues. Trimming removed 6 bases from V and 8 bases from J; junction bases left unmatched: 3. Germline V lookup: CDR1 SNHLY, CDR2 FYNNEI. The CDR3 loop reads CASSTGGEPQHF. The CDR3 nucleotides are TGTGCCAGCAGCACAGGGGGTGAGCCCCAGCATTTT.

This clonotype occurred a few times. The chain couples TRBV7-8 to TRBJ1-3; D is unclear. Germline V gene lookup returns CDR1 SGHVS and CDR2 FQNEAQ. Trimming cost V 5 bases and J 0 bases, with 20 bases left between them. This CDR3 spans 18 amino acids. CDR3 sequence (DNA): TGTGCCAGCAGCCTTCATCGGTTTTGGCCGATCTCTGGAAACACCATATATTTT. Its protein is CASSLHRFWPISGNTIYF.